This TCR beta chain derives from a study of spatial heterogeneity in lung cancer. The sample's time point: sample taken at primary tumor resection. Whole RNA, which was extracted from tumor, nontumor lung tissue or frozen PBMC, was sequenced without any cell sorting. The donor group consisted of over 60 patients who had untreated, early-stage non-small cell lung cancer. TCRdb recomputed calls from the 5' RACE reads with MiXCR, one row per CDR3 protein. The sample includes approximately 39,000 distinct CDR3 sequences, under 6.5% of them seen just once. Germline values: CDR1 PRHDT, CDR2 FYEKMQ (reference sequence). The length of the CDR3 is 13 residues. Trimming removed 2 bases from V and 13 bases from J, with 17 bases in between.

This TCR was sampled from a male donor with early-stage non-small cell lung cancer. This specimen consisted of PBMCs, obtained at surgery. The genes are TRBV13 and TRBJ2-5, with TRBD2 as a possible D gene (6 bases). This chain's CDR3 is CASSLRGSGLPYF. DNA for the CDR3: TGTGCCAGCAGCTTAAGGGGTAGCGGCCTTCCGTACTTC.